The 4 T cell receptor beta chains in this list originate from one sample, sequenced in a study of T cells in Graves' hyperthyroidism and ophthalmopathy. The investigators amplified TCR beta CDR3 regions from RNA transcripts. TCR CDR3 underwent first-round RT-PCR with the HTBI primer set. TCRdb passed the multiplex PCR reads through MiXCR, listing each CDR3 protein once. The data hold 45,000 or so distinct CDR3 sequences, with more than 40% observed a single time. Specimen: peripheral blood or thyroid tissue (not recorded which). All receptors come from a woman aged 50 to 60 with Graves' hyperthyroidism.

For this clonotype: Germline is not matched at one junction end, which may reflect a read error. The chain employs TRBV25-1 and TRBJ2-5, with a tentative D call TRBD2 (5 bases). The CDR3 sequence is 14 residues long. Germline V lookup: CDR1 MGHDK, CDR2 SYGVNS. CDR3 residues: CASSRAGSRETQYF. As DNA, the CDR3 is TGCGCCAGCAGTAGGGCGGGCAGCCGAGAGACCCAGTACTTC. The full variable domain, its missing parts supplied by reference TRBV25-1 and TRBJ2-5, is EADIYQTPRYLVIGTGKKITLECSQTMGHDKMYWYQQDPGMELHLIHYSYGVNSTEKGDLSSESTVSRIRTEHFPLTLESARPSHTSQYLCASSRAGSRETQYFGPGTRLLVL.

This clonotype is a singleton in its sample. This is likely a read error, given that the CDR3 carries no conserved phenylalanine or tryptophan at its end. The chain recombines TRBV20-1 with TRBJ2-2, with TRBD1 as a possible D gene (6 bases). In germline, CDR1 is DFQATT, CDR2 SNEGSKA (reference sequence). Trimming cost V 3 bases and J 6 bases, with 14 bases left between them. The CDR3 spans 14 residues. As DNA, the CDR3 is TGCAGTGCTAGGGCACAGGGTTACGCCGGGGAGCTGTTTCTT. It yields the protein CSARAQGYAGELFL.

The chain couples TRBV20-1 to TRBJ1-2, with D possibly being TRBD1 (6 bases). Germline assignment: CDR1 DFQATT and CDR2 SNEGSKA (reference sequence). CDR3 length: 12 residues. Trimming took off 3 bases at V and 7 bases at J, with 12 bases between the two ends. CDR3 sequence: CSARGGGGGYTF. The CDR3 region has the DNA TGCAGTGCTAGGGGGGGCGGGGGTGGCTACACCTTC.

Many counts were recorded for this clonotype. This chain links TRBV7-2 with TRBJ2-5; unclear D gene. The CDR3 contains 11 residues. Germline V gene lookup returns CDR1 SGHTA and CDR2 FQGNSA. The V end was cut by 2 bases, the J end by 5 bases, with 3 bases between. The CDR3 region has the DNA TGTGCCAGCAGCTTAAGTGAGACCCAGTACTTC. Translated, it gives CASSLSETQYF.